The text below deals with one T cell receptor (beta chain). This clone was seen just once. No cognate antigen has been identified for it. Base qualities are not at hand, and no much larger clone is one base apart. One collaborating source in Seattle enrolled patients while the patients were actively infected and followed the patients over time throughout the course of disease. Collaborating institutions collected whole blood in K2EDTA tubes following their own protocols. For TCRbeta analysis, collaborators shipped samples in one of three forms: frozen whole blood, isolated PBMCs, or DNA extracted from either of those sample types. Including the terminal cysteine and phenylalanine, the CDR3 comprises 18 residues. Only the CDR3 portion is preserved as DNA: 54 bases, with reading frame beginning at the first base. V lost 0 bases and J lost 0 bases, and the count of bases not matched to a germline gene is 5.

The immunoSEQ Assay, a bias-controlled multiplex PCR, was used to amplify TCRbeta CDR3 regions from genomic DNA. As for the original processing: The number of nucleated cells in each sample was estimated by amplification of reference gene primers within the assay. To quantify the absolute abundance of each unique TCRbeta CDR3 rearrangement, sequence reads were collapsed and filtered. For each sample, productive Simpson clonality was calculated as the square root of Simpson's diversity index over productive rearrangements. Imported from immuneACCESS, the table was reduced by TCRdb to in-frame sequences with V and J called. These copies leave out some clones; in studies compared against another copy, an unresolved V gene accounts for under half, and the cause of the remainder is not known. For V, J and clone size, that table is used; D and trimming come from the DNA. The sample includes some 300,000 clones, with just under 90% observed a single time. The ten largest clones represent over 5.5% of the sample.

These data come from a study of blood T cell repertoires in COVID-19 (TCRdb year 2020). Regarding the study in general: Samples from collaborators originated in the United States, Italy and Spain and spanned both the acute and convalescent phases of COVID-19. The repertoires were released in a freely available public database intended as a resource for research on the immune response to SARS-CoV-2. Subjects who had been exposed to COVID-19, were actively infected with it, or had recovered from it provided the deeply sampled blood TCRbeta repertoires that made up the dataset. HLA class I and class II types, where available, came from metadata supplied by the sample provider rather than from assay-based typing. The prospective study material was composed of cDNA or gDNA derived from T cells, B-cell-depleted T cells, or PBMCs. A de-identified subject ID, COVID-19 status, age in years and sex were almost always included in the sample metadata. Samples were obtained from the ongoing ImmuneRACE study (first 160 participants) and from 950 to 1,500 subjects provided by 6 global collaborators.

On the study overall, not on this receptor specifically: The quantity of clinical and demographic metadata differed by source and by participant and was supplied without curation.

The sequenced sample consisted of peripheral blood. This receptor was obtained from a woman in her fifties or sixties with COVID-19, enrolled during active disease. The chain links TRBV23-1 with TRBJ2-2; 9 central nucleotides agree with TRBD1. TRBV23-1 is flagged as an ORF with uncertain function. The CDR3 region: CASSQSGDRVSNTGELFF. The DNA is as follows: TGCGCCAGCAGTCAATCGGGGGACAGGGTATCGAACACCGGGGAGCTGTTTTTT.